Shown below are 16 T cell receptor beta chains from a single sample sequenced in a study of OX40 agonist ivuxolimab in advanced cancers. Clones were sequenced by immunoSEQ multiplex PCR, and TCRdb holds only the in-frame ones, with some missing. The data contain fewer than 85,000 clones, roughly 90% of them singletons. The specimen was CD4+ or CD8+ T cells sorted from blood, collected in a trial of the OX40 agonist ivuxolimab. The receptors were sampled from an adult with an advanced solid tumor such as melanoma, head and neck, liver or kidney cancer.

The CDR3 sequence: CASSMTSGGEETQYF. The CDR3, as DNA: TGTGCCAGCAGCATGACTAGCGGGGGGGAAGAGACCCAGTACTTC. The J gene is TRBJ2-5, the V gene TRBV13; 14 bases match TRBD2. Germline CDR1 is PRHDT and CDR2 is FYEKMQ (reference sequence). The V gene end was trimmed by 5 bases and the J gene end by 3 bases; junction bases not matched to a gene: 2. There are 15 residues in the CDR3.

V and J are TRBV7-9 and TRBJ2-1, with D tentatively TRBD2 (7 bases). The CDR3 sequence is 14 residues long. Trimming cost V 6 bases and J 8 bases, with 17 bases left between them. CDR1 SEHNR and CDR2 FQNEAQ come from the germline V gene (reference sequence). The CDR3 DNA sequence: TGTGCCAGCAGAAGGGGGGGCGCGATCGATGAGCAGTTCTTC. It translates to CASRRGGAIDEQFF.

This clone has just one count. The chain combines TRBV10-1 with TRBJ2-3, with TRBD1 matching over 7 bases. The V gene end was trimmed by 6 bases and the J gene end by 6 bases; junction bases not matched to a gene: 12. The germline V gene has CDR1 WNHNN and CDR2 SYGVQD (reference sequence). This CDR3 spans 15 amino acids. This CDR3 reads CASSPTGIGIDTQYF. The CDR3 DNA reads as TGCGCCAGCAGCCCGACAGGGATCGGAATCGATACGCAGTATTTT.

In this sample, this clone turned up once. The CDR3 loop is CASSLALVAGDGYTF. DNA of the CDR3: TGTGCCAGCAGCTTAGCGCTTGTGGCAGGTGATGGCTACACCTTC. This rearrangement joins TRBV7-6 to TRBJ1-2; no definite D call. Looked up from germline, CDR1 is SGHVS and CDR2 is FNYEAQ. The CDR3 has 15 residues. V lost 0 bases and J lost 6, with 14 bases in between. Complete variable domain (other parts from reference TRBV7-6 and TRBJ1-2): GAGVSQSPRYKVTKRGQDVALRCDPISGHVSLYWYRQALGQGPEFLTYFNYEAQQDKSGLPNDRFSAERPEGSISTLTIQRTEQRDSAMYRCASSLALVAGDGYTFGSGTRLTVV.

CDR3 DNA: TGTGCCAGCAGCGCGGACGTGGCGGGAGGTACGCAGTATTTT. Translation gives CASSADVAGGTQYF. The chain couples TRBV5-6 to TRBJ2-3; 8 positions agree with TRBD2. In germline, CDR1 is SGHDT, CDR2 YYEEEE. The CDR3 is 14 amino acids. With V trimmed by 4 bases and J by 8 bases, 9 bases remained unmatched.

V gene TRBV9 combines with J gene TRBJ1-2; 10 bases are a match to TRBD1. Germline loops: CDR1 SGDLS, CDR2 YYNGEE. The CDR3 loop spans 16 amino acids. V lost 2 bases and J lost 7; bases outside the gene matches: 11. The DNA for the CDR3 is TGTGCCAGCAGCGTGAGCCGACAGGGGGCTATAGGTGGCTACACCTTC. Its protein product is CASSVSRQGAIGGYTF.

A word on this clone: Other DNA sequences from this sample encode an identical CDR3 as well. The V gene is TRBV6-1, the J gene TRBJ1-5; D is perhaps TRBD1 (6 bases). This CDR3 comprises 15 residues. Germline CDR1 MNHNS, CDR2 SASEGT. Deletions cut 6 bases from V and 4 bases from J, with 16 bases between. CDR3 DNA: TGTGCCAGCAGCGAGTTCGGGCAGGGGAATCAGCCCCAGCATTTT. It translates to CASSEFGQGNQPQHF.

This chain uses TRBV11-2 with TRBJ2-3, with D unresolved. The germline CDR1 and CDR2 sequences are SGHAT and FQNNGV. This CDR3 region has 15 residues. V was clipped by 0 bases and J by 2 bases, with 9 bases between them. CDR3 residues: CASSLDHSITDTQYF. In DNA form, the CDR3 reads TGTGCCAGCAGCTTAGATCATAGTATCACAGATACGCAGTATTTT.

J is TRBJ1-2 and V is TRBV2, with 8 bases identical to TRBD1. With V trimmed by 6 bases and J by 2 bases, 8 bases remained unmatched. In germline, CDR1 is SNHLY, CDR2 FYNNEI. The CDR3 sequence is 15 residues long. CDR3 DNA sequence: TGTGCCAGCAGCACCGGGACAGGACTAAACTATGGCTACACCTTC. Its translation: CASSTGTGLNYGYTF.

The chain recombines TRBV7-9 with TRBJ1-2; TRBD1 might be the D (6 bases). The CDR3 consists of 14 residues. Trimming shortened V by 5 bases and J by 4 bases, and 14 bases separated the two germline ends. CDR1 SEHNR and CDR2 FQNEAQ come from the germline V gene (reference sequence). Here the CDR3 reads CASSTSDRSYGYTF. CDR3 DNA: TGTGCCAGCAGCACCTCCGACAGGAGCTATGGCTACACCTTC.

V and J are TRBV11-1 and TRBJ2-7; maybe TRBD1 (6 bases). Germline loops: CDR1 SGHAT, CDR2 FQDESV (reference sequence). The CDR3 is 14 amino acids. V gave up 1 base and J gave up 5 bases, with 12 bases separating them. The CDR3 coding sequence is TGTGCCAGCAGCTTAGGGCTCAGGGGCGACGAGCAGTACTTC. Encoded protein: CASSLGLRGDEQYF.

The chain couples TRBV5-1 to TRBJ1-1; tentative D call: TRBD1 (6 bases). Trimming took 1 base from V and 3 from J, leaving 10 bases between them. Germline CDR1 is SGHRS and CDR2 is YFSETQ. This CDR3 contains 14 residues. Written as DNA, the CDR3 is TGCGCCAGCAGCTTGTACAGGGCGGACACTGAAGCTTTCTTT. Translating it yields CASSLYRADTEAFF.

The chain links TRBV19 to TRBJ2-7; tentative D call: TRBD1 (6 bases). CDR1 is LNHDA, CDR2 SQIVND, per germline (reference sequence). This CDR3 is 15 amino acids long. V lost 6 bases to trimming and J lost 4 bases, with 19 bases between them. As DNA, the CDR3 is TGTGCCAGTAGCCTTGAGCTCCTAGGGGGATACGAGCAGTACTTC. Translating it yields CASSLELLGGYEQYF.

The chain recombines TRBV4-3 with TRBJ1-4; 9 positions agree with TRBD1. There are 18 residues in the CDR3. V dropped 0 bases and J dropped 1; count of bases not matched to a gene: 6. CDR1 and CDR2 (germline): LGHNA, YSLEER. This CDR3 reads CASSQEGQGIGTNEKLFF. For the CDR3, the DNA is TGCGCCAGCAGCCAAGAGGGACAGGGAATAGGAACTAATGAAAAACTGTTTTTT.

This chain's CDR3 is CASSPQGLYTEAFF. The CDR3 DNA sequence: TGTGCCAGCAGTCCCCAGGGGTTGTACACTGAAGCTTTCTTT. V and J are TRBV27 and TRBJ1-1, with D perhaps matching TRBD1 (6 bases). V was cut by 5 bases and J by 3 bases, with 13 bases left in between. The CDR3 is made up of 14 amino acids. Per the germline V gene, CDR1 is MNHEY and CDR2 is SMNVEV (reference sequence).

The rearrangement joins TRBV27 to TRBJ2-7; D tentatively fits TRBD1 or TRBD2 (6 bases each). The CDR3 length is 13 residues. Germline V gene lookup returns CDR1 MNHEY and CDR2 SMNVEV (reference sequence). V was pared by 3 bases and J by 3 bases, with 9 bases between. For the CDR3, the DNA is TGTGCCAGCAGTTTTGCGGGACACTACGAGCAGTACTTC. Protein: CASSFAGHYEQYF.